What follows are 14 T cell receptor beta chains derived from one specimen sequenced in a study of beta chain features in type 1 diabetes. Study-wide findings and caveats: Among all four CD4+ subsets, Type 1 diabetes patients had TCRB CDR3s that were moderately but significantly shorter.

The authors reverse transcribed all of the isolated RNA, so sequencing captured expressed TCRB transcripts. Assay: immunoSEQ multiplex PCR; the TCRdb copy retains only in-frame clones and omits some. The profile shows hundreds of thousands of clones, around 15% of them singletons. These receptors have no identified antigens. Sequencing was performed on naive CD4+ T cells from blood. Receptors were obtained from a man aged 18 to 35 with type 1 diabetes.

The chain joins TRBV5-4 to TRBJ2-1, with D hard to call. Germline V CDR1 and CDR2: SGHNT, YYREEE (reference sequence). The CDR3 covers 16 residues. V was clipped by 4 bases and J by 4 bases, with 18 bases between them. In DNA, the CDR3 is TGTGCCAGCAGCCCTGCCCCCCGCAAGGGATACAATGAGCAGTTCTTC. Translation gives CASSPAPRKGYNEQFF.

This clone showed up just a few times. The chain carries TRBV20-1 and TRBJ1-1; D is unresolved. The CDR3 totals 11 residues. In germline, CDR1 is DFQATT, CDR2 SNEGSKA (reference sequence). The V gene lost 5 bases and the J gene lost 1 base, with 5 bases spanning the gap. The CDR3 loop is CSAFRNTEAFF. In DNA, the CDR3 is TGCAGTGCTTTCAGGAACACTGAAGCTTTCTTT.

In its sample, this clone was seen a few times. V gene TRBV28 combines with J gene TRBJ1-2; TRBD1 matches 8 bases. Trimming removed 5 bases from V and 4 bases from J; junction bases left unmatched: 12. CDR3 length: 16 residues. In germline, CDR1 is MDHEN, CDR2 SYDVKM. The CDR3 nucleotides are TGTGCCAGCAGTCCTACCGGACAGGGAAGGGCCTATGGCTACACCTTC. It codes for CASSPTGQGRAYGYTF.

This clone was seen more than once but under ten times. The gene calls are TRBV11-3 and TRBJ2-7; D gene ambiguous. The V gene's germline CDR1 is SGHNT and CDR2 YENEEA. V was trimmed by 2 bases and J by 2 bases, leaving 7 bases between them. The CDR3 length is 13 residues. The DNA for the CDR3 is TGTGCCAGCAGCTTAACCGGTCCCTACGAGCAGTACTTC. Protein sequence: CASSLTGPYEQYF.

In this sample, this clone turned up a few times. This rearrangement joins TRBV27 to TRBJ2-7, with 10 bases lining up with TRBD1. V lost 9 bases, J lost 2 bases, and 10 bases stayed unmatched. The CDR3 consists of 15 residues. CDR1 MNHEY and CDR2 SMNVEV come from the germline V gene (reference sequence). The CDR3 here is CASSIPGQGTYEQYF. The CDR3 nucleotides are TGTGCCAGTTCCATCCCGGGACAGGGGACCTACGAGCAGTACTTC.

The J gene is TRBJ2-2, the V gene TRBV9; D not resolved. The CDR3 sequence is 14 residues long. Trimming left V 0 bases short and J 5 bases short, with 8 bases between. The germline gives CDR1 SGDLS, CDR2 YYNGEE. CDR3 region: CASSVGLKTGELFF. In DNA form, the CDR3 reads TGTGCCAGCAGCGTAGGTCTGAAAACCGGGGAGCTGTTTTTT.

The chain links TRBV5-4 to TRBJ2-5; tentatively, D is TRBD2 (6 bases). This CDR3 contains 17 residues. The germline V gene encodes CDR1 SGHNT and CDR2 YYREEE (reference sequence). Deletions cut 3 bases from V and 0 bases from J, with 18 bases between. For the CDR3, the DNA is TGTGCCAGCAGCTCCAACGCAGTAGCGGTTTACCAAGAGACCCAGTACTTC. Residues: CASSSNAVAVYQETQYF. The complete variable domain, with remaining parts taken from reference TRBV5-4 and TRBJ2-5, reads ETGVTQSPTHLIKTRGQQVTLRCSSQSGHNTVSWYQQALGQGPQFIFQYYREEENGRGNFPPRFSGLQFPNYSSELNVNALELDDSALYLCASSSNAVAVYQETQYFGPGTRLLVL.

This clone appeared a few times. The chain uses TRBV29-1 and TRBJ2-5; maybe TRBD1 (6 bases). The V and J ends lost 6 bases and 3 bases respectively, with 11 bases between them. This CDR3 contains 12 residues. CDR1 SQVTM and CDR2 ANQGSEA come from the germline V gene. CDR3: CSVAGAEETQYF. The CDR3 bases are TGCAGCGTCGCAGGGGCCGAAGAGACCCAGTACTTC.

CDR3 nucleotides: TGTGCCAGCAGTCTCCTCCAGGGAGAGAACTATGGCTACACCTTC. Its protein is CASSLLQGENYGYTF. V is TRBV2 and J is TRBJ1-2; D might be TRBD1 (5 bases). The CDR3 covers 15 residues. Germline loops: CDR1 SNHLY, CDR2 FYNNEI. V lost 5 bases, J lost 2 bases, and 15 bases lay in between.

This clone was seen only a few times. The J gene is TRBJ2-5, the V gene TRBV14, with a tentative D call TRBD2 (6 bases). The ends were cut back, 0 bases at V and 3 bases at J, with 20 bases in the middle. The CDR3 totals 18 residues. Germline V gene sequence: CDR1 SGHDN, CDR2 FVKESK. CDR3 loop: CASSQDPTSLVNEETQYF. The CDR3 bases are TGTGCCAGCAGCCAAGATCCCACTAGCCTTGTTAATGAAGAGACCCAGTACTTC.

The chain recombines TRBV7-2 with TRBJ2-7; D is unclear. Germline V gene data show CDR1 as SGHTA and CDR2 as FQGNSA. The CDR3 extends over 13 amino acids. V was shortened by 1 base and J by 3 bases, with 7 bases between the two germline ends. For the CDR3, the DNA is TGTGCCAGCAGCTTAGACAGTCTCTACGAGCAGTACTTC. Protein: CASSLDSLYEQYF.

The gene calls are TRBV5-6 and TRBJ1-1; 8 positions agree with TRBD1. Per the germline V gene, CDR1 is SGHDT and CDR2 is YYEEEE. This CDR3 region has 15 residues. Trimming removed 4 bases from V and 5 bases from J; junction bases left unmatched: 10. The CDR3 coding sequence is TGTGCCAGCAGCACCCGGACAGGGAGAGGGACTGAAGCTTTCTTT. Its translation is CASSTRTGRGTEAFF.

This chain connects TRBV4-1 to TRBJ2-5; tentatively, D is TRBD1 (6 bases). The CDR3 length is 14 residues. The germline gives CDR1 MGHRA, CDR2 YSYEKL. Trimming removed 2 bases at V and 5 bases at J, with 12 bases between. The CDR3 DNA sequence: TGCGCCAGCAGCCAAACAGGGTTTATTGAGACCCAGTACTTC. It is translated as CASSQTGFIETQYF.

The V call is TRBV12-5, the J call TRBJ2-1, with D possibly TRBD2 on 5 matching bases. The CDR3 is 15 amino acids. The V gene lost 7 bases and the J gene lost 3 bases, with 16 bases spanning the gap. Germline CDR1 is LGHNT and CDR2 is FRNRAP. The CDR3 here is CASARELDFYNEQFF. In nucleotides, the CDR3 is TGTGCTAGTGCTAGGGAGCTCGACTTCTACAATGAGCAGTTCTTC.